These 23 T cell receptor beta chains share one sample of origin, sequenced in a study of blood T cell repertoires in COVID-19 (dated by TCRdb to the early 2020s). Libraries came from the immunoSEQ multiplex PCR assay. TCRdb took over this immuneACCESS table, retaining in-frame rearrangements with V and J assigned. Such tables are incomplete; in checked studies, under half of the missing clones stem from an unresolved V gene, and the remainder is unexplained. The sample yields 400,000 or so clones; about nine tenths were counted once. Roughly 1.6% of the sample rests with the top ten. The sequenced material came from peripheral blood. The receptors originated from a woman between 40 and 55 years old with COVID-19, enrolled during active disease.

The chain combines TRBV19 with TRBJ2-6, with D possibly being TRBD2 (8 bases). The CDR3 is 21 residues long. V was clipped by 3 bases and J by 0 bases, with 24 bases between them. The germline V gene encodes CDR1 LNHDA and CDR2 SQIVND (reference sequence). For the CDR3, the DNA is TGTGCCAGTAGTATCCTCAGGGGACAGCGGGAGAAGAGCTCTGGGGCCAACGTCCTGACTTTC. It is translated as CASSILRGQREKSSGANVLTF.

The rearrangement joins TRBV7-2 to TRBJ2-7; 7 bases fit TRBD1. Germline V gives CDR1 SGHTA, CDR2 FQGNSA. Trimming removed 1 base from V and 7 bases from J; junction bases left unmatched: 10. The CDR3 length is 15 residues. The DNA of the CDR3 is TGTGCCAGCAGCTTAGAGTCTGGGACAGCGCGGGAGCAGTACTTC. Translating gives CASSLESGTAREQYF.

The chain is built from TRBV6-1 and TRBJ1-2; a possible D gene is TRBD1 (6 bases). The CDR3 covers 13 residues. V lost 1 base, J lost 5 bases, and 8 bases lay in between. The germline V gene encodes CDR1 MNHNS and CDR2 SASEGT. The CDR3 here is CASSEVTGYGYTF. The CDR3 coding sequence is TGTGCCAGCAGTGAAGTAACAGGGTATGGCTACACCTTC.

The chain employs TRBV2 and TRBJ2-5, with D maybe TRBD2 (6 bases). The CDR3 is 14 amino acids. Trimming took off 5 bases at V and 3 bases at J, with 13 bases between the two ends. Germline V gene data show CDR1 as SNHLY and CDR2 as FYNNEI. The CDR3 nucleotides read TGTGCCAGCAGTCGGGACTGGGGGGAAGAGACCCAGTACTTC. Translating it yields CASSRDWGEETQYF.

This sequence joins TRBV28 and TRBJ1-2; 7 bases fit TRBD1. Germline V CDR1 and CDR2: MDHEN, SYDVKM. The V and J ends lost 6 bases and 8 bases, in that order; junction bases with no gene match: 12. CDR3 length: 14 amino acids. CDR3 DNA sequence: TGTGCCAGCAGCTGGGGGACGACAGGGCGCGGCTACACCTTC. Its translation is CASSWGTTGRGYTF.

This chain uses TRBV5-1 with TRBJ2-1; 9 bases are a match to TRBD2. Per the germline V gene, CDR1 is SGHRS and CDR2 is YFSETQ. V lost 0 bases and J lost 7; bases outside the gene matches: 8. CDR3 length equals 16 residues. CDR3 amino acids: CASSLGGSGSVNEQFF. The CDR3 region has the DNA TGCGCCAGCAGCTTGGGTGGTAGCGGGAGTGTAAATGAGCAGTTCTTC.

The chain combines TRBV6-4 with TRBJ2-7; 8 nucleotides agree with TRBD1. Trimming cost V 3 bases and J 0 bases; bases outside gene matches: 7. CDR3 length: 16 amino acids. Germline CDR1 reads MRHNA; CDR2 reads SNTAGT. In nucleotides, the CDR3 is TGTGCCAGCAGTGATCTACAGGGGGGCCACTCCTACGAGCAGTACTTC. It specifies CASSDLQGGHSYEQYF.

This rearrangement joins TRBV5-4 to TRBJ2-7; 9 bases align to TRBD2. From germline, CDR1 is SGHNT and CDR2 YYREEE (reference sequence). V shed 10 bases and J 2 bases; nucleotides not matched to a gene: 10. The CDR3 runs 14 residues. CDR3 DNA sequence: TGTGCCTGGCGAAAGCGGGAGGTCACCTACGAGCAGTACTTC. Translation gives CAWRKREVTYEQYF. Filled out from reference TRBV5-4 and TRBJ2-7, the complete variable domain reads ETGVTQSPTHLIKTRGQQVTLRCSSQSGHNTVSWYQQALGQGPQFIFQYYREEENGRGNFPPRFSGLQFPNYSSELNVNALELDDSALYLCAWRKREVTYEQYFGPGTRLTVT.

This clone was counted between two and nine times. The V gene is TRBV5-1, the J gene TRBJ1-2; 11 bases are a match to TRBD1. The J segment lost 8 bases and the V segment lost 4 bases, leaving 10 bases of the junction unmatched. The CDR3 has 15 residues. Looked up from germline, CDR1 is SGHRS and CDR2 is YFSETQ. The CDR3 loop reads CASSPQGQGAQGYTF. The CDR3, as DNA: TGCGCCAGCAGCCCACAAGGACAGGGGGCACAGGGCTACACCTTC.

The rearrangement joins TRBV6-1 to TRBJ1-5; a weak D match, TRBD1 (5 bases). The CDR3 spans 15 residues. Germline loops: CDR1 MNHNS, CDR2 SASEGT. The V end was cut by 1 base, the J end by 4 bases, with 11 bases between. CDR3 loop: CASSEGRQLNQPQHF. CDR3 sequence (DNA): TGTGCCAGCAGTGAAGGTCGACAGTTGAATCAGCCCCAGCATTTT.

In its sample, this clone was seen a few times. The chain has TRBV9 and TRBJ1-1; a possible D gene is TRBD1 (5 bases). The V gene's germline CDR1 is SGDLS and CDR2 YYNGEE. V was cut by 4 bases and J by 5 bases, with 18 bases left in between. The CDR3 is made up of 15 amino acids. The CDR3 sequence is CASSPDWGVGTEAFF. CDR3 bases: TGTGCCAGCAGCCCCGACTGGGGGGTAGGGACTGAAGCTTTCTTT.

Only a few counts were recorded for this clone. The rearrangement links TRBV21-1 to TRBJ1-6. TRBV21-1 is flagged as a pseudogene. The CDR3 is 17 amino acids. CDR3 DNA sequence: TGTGCCAGCAGCCTCACCCCCGGAAGGCCGGGTGAGTCACCCCTCCACTTT. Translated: CASSLTPGRPGESPLHF.

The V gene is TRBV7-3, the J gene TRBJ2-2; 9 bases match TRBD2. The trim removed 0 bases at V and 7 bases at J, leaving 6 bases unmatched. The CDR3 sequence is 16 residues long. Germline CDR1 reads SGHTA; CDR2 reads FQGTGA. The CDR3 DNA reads TGTGCCAGCAGCTTAACCGCGGGAGGGCCTCACGGGGAGCTGTTTTTT. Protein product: CASSLTAGGPHGELFF. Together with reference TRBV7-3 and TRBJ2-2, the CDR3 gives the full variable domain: GAGVSQTPSNKVTEKGKYVELRCDPISGHTALYWYRQSLGQGPEFLIYFQGTGAADDSGLPNDRFFAVRPEGSVSTLKIQRTERGDSAVYLCASSLTAGGPHGELFFGEGSRLTVL.

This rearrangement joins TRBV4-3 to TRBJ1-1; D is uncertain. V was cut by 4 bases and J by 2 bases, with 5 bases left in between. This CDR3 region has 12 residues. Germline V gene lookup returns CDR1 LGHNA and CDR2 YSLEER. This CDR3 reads CASSRGNTEAFF. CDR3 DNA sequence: TGCGCCAGCAGCCGAGGAAACACTGAAGCTTTCTTT.

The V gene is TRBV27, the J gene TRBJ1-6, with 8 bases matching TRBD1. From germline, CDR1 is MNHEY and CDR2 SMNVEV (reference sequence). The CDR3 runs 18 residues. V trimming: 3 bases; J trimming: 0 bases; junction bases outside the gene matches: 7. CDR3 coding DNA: TGTGCCAGCAGTTTGAAGCAGGGGGCGAGCTCCTATAATTCACCCCTCCACTTT. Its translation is CASSLKQGASSYNSPLHF.

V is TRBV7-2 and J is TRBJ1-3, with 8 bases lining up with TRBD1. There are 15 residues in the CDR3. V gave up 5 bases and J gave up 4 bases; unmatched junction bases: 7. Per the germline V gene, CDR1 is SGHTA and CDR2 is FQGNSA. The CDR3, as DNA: TGTGCCAGCAGCGGTCAGGGGGCGCAGGGAAACACCATATATTTT. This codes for CASSGQGAQGNTIYF.

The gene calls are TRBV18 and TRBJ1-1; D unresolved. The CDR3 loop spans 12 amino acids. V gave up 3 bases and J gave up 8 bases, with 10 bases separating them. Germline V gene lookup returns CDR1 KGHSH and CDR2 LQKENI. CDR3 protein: CASSPDPGEAFF. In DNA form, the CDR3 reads TGTGCCAGCTCACCTGATCCCGGGGAAGCTTTCTTT.

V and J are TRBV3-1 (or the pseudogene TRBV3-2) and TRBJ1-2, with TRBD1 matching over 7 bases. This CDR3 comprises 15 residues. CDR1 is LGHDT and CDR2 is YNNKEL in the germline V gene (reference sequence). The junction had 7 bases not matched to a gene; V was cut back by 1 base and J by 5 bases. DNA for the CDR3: TGTGCCAGCAGCCAAGGAGGAGGGGGCAGGTATGGCTACACCTTC. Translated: CASSQGGGGRYGYTF.

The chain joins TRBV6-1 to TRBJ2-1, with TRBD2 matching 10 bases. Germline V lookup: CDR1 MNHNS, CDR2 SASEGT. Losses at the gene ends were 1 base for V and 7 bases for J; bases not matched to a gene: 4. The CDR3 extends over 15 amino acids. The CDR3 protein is CASSEGASGGNEQFF. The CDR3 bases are TGTGCCAGCAGTGAAGGGGCTAGCGGGGGAAATGAGCAGTTCTTC.

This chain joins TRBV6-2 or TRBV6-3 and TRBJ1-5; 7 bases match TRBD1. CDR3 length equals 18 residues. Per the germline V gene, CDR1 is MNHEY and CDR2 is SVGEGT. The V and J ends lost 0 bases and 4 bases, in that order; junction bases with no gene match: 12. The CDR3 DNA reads TGTGCCAGCAGTTACTCGAAAATGTCACAGGGGCAAAATCAGCCCCAGCATTTT. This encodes CASSYSKMSQGQNQPQHF.

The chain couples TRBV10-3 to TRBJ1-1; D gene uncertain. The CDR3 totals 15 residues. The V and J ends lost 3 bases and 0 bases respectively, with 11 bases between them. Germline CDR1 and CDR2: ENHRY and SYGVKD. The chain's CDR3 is CAISDTTRMNTEAFF. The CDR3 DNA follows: TGTGCCATCAGTGACACGACTAGAATGAACACTGAAGCTTTCTTT.

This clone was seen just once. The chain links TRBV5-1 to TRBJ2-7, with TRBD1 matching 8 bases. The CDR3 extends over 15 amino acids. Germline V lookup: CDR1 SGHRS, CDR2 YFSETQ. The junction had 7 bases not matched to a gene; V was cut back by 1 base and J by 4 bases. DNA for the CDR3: TGCGCCAGCAGCTTGACGTCAGGGGGCTGGTACGAGCAGTACTTC. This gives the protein CASSLTSGGWYEQYF.

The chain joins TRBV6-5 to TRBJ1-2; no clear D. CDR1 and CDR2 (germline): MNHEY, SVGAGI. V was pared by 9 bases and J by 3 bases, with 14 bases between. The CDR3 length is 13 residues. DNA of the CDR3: TGTGCCAGTGGAGGGCAGGTCCACTATGGCTACACCTTC. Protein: CASGGQVHYGYTF.